This T cell receptor beta chain was sequenced during a study of T cells after yellow fever vaccination. Study background: The authors prepared low-cell-number fractions using SMART-Seq v4 Ultra Low Input.

On this clonotype: The antigen is undetermined.

TCRdb re-called the 5' RACE reads with MiXCR, one entry per CDR3 protein. The sample includes 250,000 to 400,000 distinct CDR3 sequences, about 4% of them seen just once. Study-wide results and limits: A weaker secondary response peaked on day 5, the primary on day 15. At 95% to 97% for CD4 and over 80% for CD8, most primary-vaccination clones showed up again after the booster.

Germline loops: CDR1 SGHDT, CDR2 YYEEEE. The V end lost 2 bases, the J end lost 9 bases, and 18 bases lay between the germline ends. This CDR3 spans 15 amino acids. The source is a man aged 18 to 30 who received the YFV17D yellow fever vaccine. The source material was PBMCs, sampled 5 days after the yellow fever booster vaccination. This sequence joins TRBV5-6 and TRBJ1-5; unclear D gene. CDR3 region: CASSFGWASPTPQHF. DNA for the CDR3: TGTGCCAGCAGCTTCGGGTGGGCGAGCCCAACGCCCCAGCATTTT.